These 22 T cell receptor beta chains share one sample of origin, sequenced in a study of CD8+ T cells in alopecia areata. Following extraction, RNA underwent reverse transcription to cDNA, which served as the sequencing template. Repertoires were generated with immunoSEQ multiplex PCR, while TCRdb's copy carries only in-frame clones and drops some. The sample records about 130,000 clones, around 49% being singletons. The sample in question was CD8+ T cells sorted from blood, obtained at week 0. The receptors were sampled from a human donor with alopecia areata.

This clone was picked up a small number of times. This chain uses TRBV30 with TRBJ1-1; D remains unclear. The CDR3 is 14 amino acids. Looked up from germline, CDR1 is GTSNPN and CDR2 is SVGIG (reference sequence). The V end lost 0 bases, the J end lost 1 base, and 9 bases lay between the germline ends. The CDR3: CAWSVRQKNTEAFF. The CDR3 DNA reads TGTGCCTGGAGTGTCCGGCAGAAGAACACTGAAGCTTTCTTT.

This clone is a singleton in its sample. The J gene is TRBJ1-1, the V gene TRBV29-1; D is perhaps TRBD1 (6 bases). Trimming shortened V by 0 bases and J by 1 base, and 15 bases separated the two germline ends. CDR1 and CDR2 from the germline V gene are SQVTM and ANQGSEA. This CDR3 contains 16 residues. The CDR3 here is CSVEDLGARENTEAFF. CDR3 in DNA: TGCAGCGTTGAAGACCTGGGGGCGCGGGAGAACACTGAAGCTTTCTTT.

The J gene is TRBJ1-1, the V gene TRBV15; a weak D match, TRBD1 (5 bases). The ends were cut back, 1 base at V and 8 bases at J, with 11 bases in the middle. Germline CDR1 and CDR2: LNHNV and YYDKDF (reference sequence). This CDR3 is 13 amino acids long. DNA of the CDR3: TGTGCCACCAGCAGAGCCGTCAGGGAGGAAGCTTTCTTT. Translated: CATSRAVREEAFF.

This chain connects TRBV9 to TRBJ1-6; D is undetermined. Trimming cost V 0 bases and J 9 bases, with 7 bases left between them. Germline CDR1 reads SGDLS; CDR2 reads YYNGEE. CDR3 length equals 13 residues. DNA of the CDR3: TGTGCCAGCAGCGTAGGTGATGGTTCACCCCTCCACTTT. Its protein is CASSVGDGSPLHF.

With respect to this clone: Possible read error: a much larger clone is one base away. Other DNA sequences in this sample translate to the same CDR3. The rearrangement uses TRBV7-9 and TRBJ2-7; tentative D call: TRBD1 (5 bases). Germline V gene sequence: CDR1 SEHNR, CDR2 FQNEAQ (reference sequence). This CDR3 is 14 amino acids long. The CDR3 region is CASSSETQGFEQYF. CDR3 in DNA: TGTGCCAGCAGCTCTGAGACCCAGGGCTTCGAGCAGTACTTT. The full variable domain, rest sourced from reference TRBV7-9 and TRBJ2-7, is DTGVSQNPRHKITKRGQNVTFRCDPISEHNRLYWYRQTLGQGPEFLTYFQNEAQLEKSRLLSDRFSAERPKGSFSTLEIQRTEQGDSAMYLCASSSETQGFEQYFGPGTRLTVT.

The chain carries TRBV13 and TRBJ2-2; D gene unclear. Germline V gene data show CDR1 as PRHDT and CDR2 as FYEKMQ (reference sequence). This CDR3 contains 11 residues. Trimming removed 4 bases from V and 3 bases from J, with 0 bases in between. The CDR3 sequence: CASSYTGELFF. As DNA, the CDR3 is TGTGCCAGCAGCTACACCGGGGAGCTGTTTTTT.

Here the CDR3 reads CATSLGGGGTGELFF. Written as DNA, the CDR3 is TGTGCCACCAGCCTCGGTGGGGGGGGCACCGGGGAGCTGTTTTTT. The rearrangement links TRBV15 to TRBJ2-2, with 7 bases aligning to TRBD2. The trim removed 5 bases at V and 4 bases at J, leaving 7 bases unmatched. Germline-derived CDR1 and CDR2 are LNHNV and YYDKDF (reference sequence). This CDR3 contains 15 residues.

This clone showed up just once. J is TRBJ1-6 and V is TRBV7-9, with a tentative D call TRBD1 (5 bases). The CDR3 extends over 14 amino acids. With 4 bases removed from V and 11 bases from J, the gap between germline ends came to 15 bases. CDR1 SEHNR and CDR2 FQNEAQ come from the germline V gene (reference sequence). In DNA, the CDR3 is TGTGCCAGCAGCTCTTGGTCCTCAGGGACACCCCTCCACTTT. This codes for CASSSWSSGTPLHF.

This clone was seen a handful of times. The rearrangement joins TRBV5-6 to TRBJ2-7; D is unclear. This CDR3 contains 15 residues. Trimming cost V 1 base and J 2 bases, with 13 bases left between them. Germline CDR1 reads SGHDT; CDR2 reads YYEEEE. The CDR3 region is CASSLSPDSPYEQYF. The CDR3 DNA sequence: TGTGCCAGCAGCTTGTCCCCAGACTCCCCCTACGAGCAGTACTTC.

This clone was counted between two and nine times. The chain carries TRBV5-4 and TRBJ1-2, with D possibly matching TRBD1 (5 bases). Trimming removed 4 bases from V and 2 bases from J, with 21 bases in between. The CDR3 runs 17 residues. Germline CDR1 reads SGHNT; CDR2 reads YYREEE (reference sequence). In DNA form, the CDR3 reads TGTGCCAGCAGCCTGGGACCGCAAGAGGCACTCAACTATGGCTACACCTTC. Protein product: CASSLGPQEALNYGYTF.

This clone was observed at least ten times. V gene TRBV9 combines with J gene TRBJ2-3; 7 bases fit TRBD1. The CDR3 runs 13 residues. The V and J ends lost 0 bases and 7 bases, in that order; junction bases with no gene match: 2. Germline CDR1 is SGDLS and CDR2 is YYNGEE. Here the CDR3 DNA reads TGTGCCAGCAGCGTAGACAGGGGAAATACGCAGTATTTT. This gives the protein CASSVDRGNTQYF.

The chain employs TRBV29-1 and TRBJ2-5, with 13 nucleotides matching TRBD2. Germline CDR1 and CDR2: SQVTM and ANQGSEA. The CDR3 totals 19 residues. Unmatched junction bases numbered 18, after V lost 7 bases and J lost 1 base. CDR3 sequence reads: CSAWTGPGTSGVSQETQYF. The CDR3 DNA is TGCAGCGCTTGGACTGGACCAGGGACTAGCGGGGTATCCCAAGAGACCCAGTACTTC.

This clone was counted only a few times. CDR3 region: CASSPSGAGELFF. The DNA for the CDR3 is TGTGCCAGCAGTCCCTCAGGGGCCGGGGAGCTGTTTTTT. J is TRBJ2-2 and V is TRBV6-1; D is perhaps TRBD1 (6 bases). Germline V gives CDR1 MNHNS, CDR2 SASEGT. Trimming took 5 bases from V and 6 from J, leaving 10 bases between them. This CDR3 is 13 amino acids long.

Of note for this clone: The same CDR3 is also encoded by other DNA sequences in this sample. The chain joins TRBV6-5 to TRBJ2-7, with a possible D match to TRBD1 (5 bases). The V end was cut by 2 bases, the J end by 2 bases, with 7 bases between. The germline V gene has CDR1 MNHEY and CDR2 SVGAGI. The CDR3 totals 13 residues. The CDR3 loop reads CASSYDRTYEQYF. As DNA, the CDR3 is TGTGCCAGCAGTTACGACAGAACCTACGAGCAGTACTTC.

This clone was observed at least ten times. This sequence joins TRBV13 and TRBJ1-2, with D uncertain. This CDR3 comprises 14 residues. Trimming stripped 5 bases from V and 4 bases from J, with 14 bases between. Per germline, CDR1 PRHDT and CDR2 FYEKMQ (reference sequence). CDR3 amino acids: CASSPVKDSYGYTF. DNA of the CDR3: TGTGCCAGCAGCCCCGTCAAGGATTCCTATGGCTACACCTTC.

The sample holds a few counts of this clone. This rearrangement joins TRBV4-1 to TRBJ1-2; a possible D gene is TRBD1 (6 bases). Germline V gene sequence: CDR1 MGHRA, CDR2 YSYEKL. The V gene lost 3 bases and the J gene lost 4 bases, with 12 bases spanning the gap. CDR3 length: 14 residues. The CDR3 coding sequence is TGCGCCAGCAGCCACCCTGGACAGCTCTATGGCTACACCTTC. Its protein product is CASSHPGQLYGYTF.

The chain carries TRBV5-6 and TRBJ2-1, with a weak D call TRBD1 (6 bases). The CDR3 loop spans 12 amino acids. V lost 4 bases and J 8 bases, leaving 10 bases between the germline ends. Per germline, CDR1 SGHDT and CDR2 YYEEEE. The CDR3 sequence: CASSPTGDEQFF. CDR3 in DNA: TGTGCCAGCAGCCCGACAGGCGATGAGCAGTTCTTC.

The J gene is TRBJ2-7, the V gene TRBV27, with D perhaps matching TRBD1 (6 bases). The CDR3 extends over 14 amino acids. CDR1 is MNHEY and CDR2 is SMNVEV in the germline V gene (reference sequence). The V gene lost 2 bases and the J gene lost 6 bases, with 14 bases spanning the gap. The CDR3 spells CASSLIGGAGEQYF. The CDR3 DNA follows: TGTGCCAGCAGTTTAATTGGGGGCGCGGGCGAGCAGTACTTC.

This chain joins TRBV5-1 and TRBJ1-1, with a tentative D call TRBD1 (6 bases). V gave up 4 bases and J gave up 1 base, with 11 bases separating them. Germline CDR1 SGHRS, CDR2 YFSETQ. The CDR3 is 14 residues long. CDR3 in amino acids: CASSTGQPNTEAFF. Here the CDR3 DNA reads TGCGCCAGCAGCACGGGACAACCGAACACTGAAGCTTTCTTT. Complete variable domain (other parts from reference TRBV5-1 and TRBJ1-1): KAGVTQTPRYLIKTRGQQVTLSCSPISGHRSVSWYQQTPGQGLQFLFEYFSETQRNKGNFPGRFSGRQFSNSRSEMNVSTLELGDSALYLCASSTGQPNTEAFFGQGTRLTVV.

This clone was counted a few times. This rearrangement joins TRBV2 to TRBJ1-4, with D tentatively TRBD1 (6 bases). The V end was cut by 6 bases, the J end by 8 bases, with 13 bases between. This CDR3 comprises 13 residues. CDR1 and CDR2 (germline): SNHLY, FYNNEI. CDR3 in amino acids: CASRIQGSEKLFF. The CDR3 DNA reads TGTGCCAGCAGGATACAGGGTAGCGAAAAACTGTTTTTT. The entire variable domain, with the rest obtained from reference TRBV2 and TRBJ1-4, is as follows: EPEVTQTPSHQVTQMGQEVILRCVPISNHLYFYWYRQILGQKVEFLVSFYNNEISEKSEIFDDQFSVERPDGSNFTLKIRSTKLEDSAMYFCASRIQGSEKLFFGSGTQLSVL.

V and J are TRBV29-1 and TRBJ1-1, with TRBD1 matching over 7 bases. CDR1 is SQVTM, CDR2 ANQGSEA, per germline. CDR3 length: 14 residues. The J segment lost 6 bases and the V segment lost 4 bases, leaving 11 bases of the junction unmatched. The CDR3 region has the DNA TGCAGCGTTGCCTACAGGGGAGAAGTACCTGAAGCTTTCTTT. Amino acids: CSVAYRGEVPEAFF.

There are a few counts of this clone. CDR3 in DNA: TGTGCCAGCAGCGTAGTGTTCGATGACGAGCAGTACTTC. This codes for CASSVVFDDEQYF. The chain employs TRBV9 and TRBJ2-7; D ambiguous. CDR3 length equals 13 residues. The V gene lost 0 bases and the J gene lost 5 bases, with 9 bases spanning the gap. The V gene's germline CDR1 is SGDLS and CDR2 YYNGEE.